This passage covers 30 T cell receptor beta chains from one sample sequenced in a study of tissue T cells after allogeneic stem cell transplantation. The repertoire was sequenced with immunoSEQ multiplex PCR; TCRdb's copy has only in-frame clones and lacks some. The sample lists about 50,000 clones; over 65% were seen once. Sequencing was carried out using sorted cells pooled from one or two spleens. The source is a pool of C57BL/6 mice in good health.

With regard to this clone: Here the gene names and germline are mouse. Read data end 1 residue before the CDR3 end; the end is taken from the germline J gene. V is TRBV13-1 and J is TRBJ2-5; a possible D gene is TRBD1 (6 bases). Germline CDR1 NSHNY, CDR2 SYGAGN. Trimming took off 3 bases at V and 3 bases at J, with 11 bases between the two ends. The CDR3 is made up of 14 amino acids. CDR3 sequence: CASSAPGQQDTQYF. The covered CDR3 bases are TGTGCCAGCAGTGCTCCGGGACAACAAGACACCCAGTAC.

To note about this clone: Genes here carry mouse names. Read coverage stops 1 residue before the CDR3 terminus; the germline J gene supplies the remainder. The chain links TRBV12-1 to TRBJ1-5; 7 nucleotides align to TRBD1. V dropped 2 bases and J dropped 1; count of bases not matched to a gene: 1. This CDR3 has 14 amino acids. CDR1 is SGHSN, CDR2 HYEKVE, per germline. CDR3 region: CASSPGQNNQAPLF. CDR3 bases read: TGTGCCAGCTCTCCGGGACAGAACAACCAGGCTCCGCTT.

As regards this clone: Gene names refer to mouse genes. Sequencing ends 1 residue short of the CDR3 end; the germline J gene provides the rest. The V and J genes are TRBV26 and TRBJ1-4, with 10 bases matching TRBD1. Germline trimming cut 6 bases from V and 5 bases from J; bases unmatched to any gene: 6. The V gene's germline CDR1 is KGHPV and CDR2 FQNQEV (reference sequence). The length of the CDR3 is 15 residues. The sequenced part of the CDR3 DNA is TGTGCCAGCAGGACAGGGGGCGGGAAAAACGAAAGATTATTT. Amino acid sequence: CASRTGGGKNERLF. The full CDR3 is CASRTGGGKNERLFF.

Points on this clone: Mouse gene names apply. The read ends 1 residue shy of where the CDR3 ends; the end is completed using the germline J gene. The gene calls are TRBV16 and TRBJ1-2; a possible D gene is TRBD1 (5 bases). The CDR3 is 14 amino acids. The germline CDR1 and CDR2 sequences are SGHSA and FRNQAP. V lost 1 base to trimming and J lost 5 bases, with 11 bases between them. Here the CDR3 reads CASSLARVRSDYTF. The CDR3 bases that were read are TGTGCAAGCAGCTTAGCCAGGGTCAGGTCCGACTACACC.

This clone is a singleton in its sample. Gene names follow the mouse nomenclature. From the germline J gene comes the end of the CDR3, since the read stops 1 residue before it. The V gene is TRBV21, the J gene TRBJ1-1, with TRBD1 as a possible D gene (5 bases). TRBV21 is designated an ORF whose function remains uncertain. The V and J ends lost 6 bases and 7 bases respectively, with 9 bases between them. The CDR3 loop spans 11 amino acids. The sequenced CDR3 bases are TGTGCTAGCAGCCTGGACAAAGAAGTCTTC. As protein: CASSLDKEVF. The entire CDR3 protein reads CASSLDKEVFF.

The table lists this clone with a few counts. Mouse gene names apply. The read terminates 1 residue before the CDR3 end, so the remaining end is supplied by the germline J gene. The chain employs TRBV2 and TRBJ2-3, with TRBD2 identical over 10 bases. From germline, CDR1 is LGHNA and CDR2 YSYQKL. Trimming at V came to 4 bases and at J to 0 bases, leaving 4 bases not matched to a gene. The CDR3 contains 16 residues. Partial CDR3 DNA: TGTGCCAGCAGCCCCGGACTGGGGGCTAGTGCAGAAACGCTGTAT. The encoded protein is CASSPGLGASAETLY. The CDR3 as a whole reads CASSPGLGASAETLYF.

On this clone: The gene names here belong to mouse. With the read ending 1 residue before the CDR3 end, the germline J gene is used to fill in that end. The genes are TRBV16 and TRBJ1-1; no clear D gene. V lost 8 bases and J lost 3, with 10 bases in between. This CDR3 has 12 amino acids. Germline values: CDR1 SGHSA, CDR2 FRNQAP. CDR3 DNA (partial): TGTGCAAGCGCCAATGGGGACACAGAAGTCTTC. Its protein product is CASANGDTEVF. The full CDR3 protein is CASANGDTEVFF.

There are a few counts of this clone. Gene names and germline match the mouse. The CDR3 loop is CASSQDRFSYEQYF. CDR3 bases read: TGTGCCAGCAGCCAAGATAGGTTCTCCTATGAACAGTAC. The chain recombines TRBV5 with TRBJ2-7; D unresolved. The CDR3 goes on 1 residue after the read ends, and that part is filled in from the germline J gene. The length of the CDR3 is 14 residues. Germline values: CDR1 LGHNA, CDR2 YNLKQL (reference sequence). V was cut by 0 bases and J by 0 bases, with 6 bases left in between.

Regarding this clone: The gene names here belong to mouse. The read falls 1 residue short of the CDR3 end, and the missing part is taken from the germline J gene. The chain combines TRBV13-3 with TRBJ1-6; unclear D gene. TRBJ1-6 is sorted into the ORF group, with uncertain function. The CDR3 is 14 residues long. V was trimmed by 0 bases and J by 5 bases, leaving 6 bases between them. Germline values: CDR1 NNHDY, CDR2 SYVADS. CDR3 bases read: TGTGCCAGCAGTGATGCGTCAGATAATTCGCCCCTCTAC. Amino acid sequence: CASSDASDNSPLY. The whole CDR3 sequence reads CASSDASDNSPLYF.

Concerning this clone itself: The genes are named according to mouse. The read finishes 1 residue shy of the CDR3 end, and the germline J gene is used to complete it. The rearrangement links TRBV13-2 to TRBJ1-1; 8 bases are a match to TRBD1. Germline CDR1 and CDR2: NNHNN and SYGAGS (reference sequence). The CDR3 has 13 residues. V lost 2 bases and J lost 5; bases outside the gene matches: 2. This CDR3 is CASGEQGGTEVFF. CDR3 DNA, as far as it was read: TGTGCCAGCGGTGAACAGGGGGGGACAGAAGTCTTC.

In this sample, this clone turned up once. Each gene name is a mouse one. The CDR3 extends 1 residue past the end of the read, so its final part is completed from the germline J gene. J is TRBJ2-5 and V is TRBV20, with a tentative D call TRBD2 (7 bases). This CDR3 is 15 amino acids long. Trimming removed 2 bases at V and 0 bases at J, with 12 bases between. The germline V gene has CDR1 GFQATS and CDR2 STVNSAI. CDR3 protein: CGARWWGANQDTQYF. CDR3 DNA, as far as it was read: TGTGGTGCTAGGTGGTGGGGGGCTAACCAAGACACCCAGTAC.

Details on this clone: Germline and genes: mouse. The sequence runs out 1 residue before the end of the CDR3; the remainder is reconstructed from the germline J gene. The chain uses TRBV1 and TRBJ2-5, with D unclear. V lost 3 bases and J 5 bases, leaving 3 bases between the germline ends. This CDR3 has 11 amino acids. Looked up from germline, CDR1 is NSQYPW and CDR2 is LRSPGD (reference sequence). The CDR3 sequence is CTCSAGDTQYF. CDR3 DNA, as far as it was read: TGCACCTGCAGTGCCGGAGACACCCAGTAC.

This clone has more than one count but fewer than ten. Gene names follow the mouse nomenclature. The DNA ends 1 residue before the CDR3 does, and the rest of the CDR3 is filled in from the germline J gene. This chain links TRBV19 with TRBJ1-4; D uncertain. The CDR3 spans 12 residues. The V gene's germline CDR1 is FNHDT and CDR2 SITEND (reference sequence). The germline V and J ends were trimmed by 5 bases and 0 bases, with 2 bases remaining between them. The CDR3 bases that were read are TGTGCCAGCAGCTTTTCCAACGAAAGATTATTT. Its translation is CASSFSNERLF. The CDR3 reads in full as CASSFSNERLFF.

As for this clone: Mouse germline and gene names are used. The missing CDR3 end, 1 residue past where the read stops, is filled in from the germline J gene. V is TRBV26 and J is TRBJ2-3, with 8 bases fitting TRBD1. This CDR3 is built from 15 residues. V lost 2 bases, J lost 3 bases, and 4 bases stayed unmatched. Looked up from germline, CDR1 is KGHPV and CDR2 is FQNQEV (reference sequence). The CDR3: CASSLTQGGAETLYF. The part of the CDR3 DNA that was read is TGTGCCAGCAGTCTGACACAGGGGGGAGCAGAAACGCTGTAT.

This clone was observed a few times. Gene names refer to mouse genes. The CDR3 is cut off 1 residue early in the read; its end comes from the germline J gene. The chain combines TRBV19 with TRBJ2-7; 8 bases match TRBD2. This CDR3 is 13 amino acids long. Losses at the gene ends were 7 bases for V and 0 bases for J; bases not matched to a gene: 3. Germline CDR1 reads FNHDT; CDR2 reads SITEND (reference sequence). The CDR3 DNA, read in part, is TGTGCCAGCCGACTGGGGAGCTCCTATGAACAGTAC. It yields the protein CASRLGSSYEQY. The whole CDR3 reads CASRLGSSYEQYF. The full variable domain, completed using reference TRBV19 and TRBJ2-7, is GGIITQTPKFLIGQEGQKLTLKCQQNFNHDTMYWYRQDSGKGLRLIYYSITENDLQKGDLSEGYDASREKKSSFSLTVTSAQKNEMAVFLCASRLGSSYEQYFGPGTRLTVL.

In regard to this clone: Gene names and germline refer to mouse. The CDR3 end falls 1 residue outside the read, so it is completed with the germline J gene. The chain is built from TRBV26 and TRBJ2-5; TRBD2 agrees at 7 bases. The germline CDR1 and CDR2 sequences are KGHPV and FQNQEV (reference sequence). The CDR3 extends over 13 amino acids. The J segment lost 2 bases and the V segment lost 7 bases, leaving 3 bases of the junction unmatched. The CDR3 region is CASKRLGQDTQYF. CDR3 DNA (partial): TGTGCCAGCAAGAGACTGGGCCAAGACACCCAGTAC.

This clone was observed a single time. Genes and germline are mouse. Read sequence stops 1 residue before the CDR3 end, and the germline J gene provides the missing end. This chain links TRBV12-1 with TRBJ2-1; 7 bases agree with TRBD2. CDR1 is SGHSN, CDR2 HYEKVE, per germline. The CDR3 loop spans 14 amino acids. V trimming: 0 bases; J trimming: 4 bases; junction bases outside the gene matches: 2. CDR3 loop: CASSLAWGYAEQFF. Incomplete CDR3 DNA: TGTGCCAGCTCTCTCGCCTGGGGGTATGCTGAGCAGTTC.

For this clone: Each gene name is a mouse one. The read ends 1 residue before the CDR3 terminus; that terminus is restored from the germline J gene. The chain recombines TRBV4 with TRBJ2-5; 11 bases line up with TRBD2. The CDR3 is made up of 15 amino acids. Germline values: CDR1 LGHDT, CDR2 YNNKQL (reference sequence). V gave up 4 bases and J gave up 4 bases; unmatched junction bases: 4. CDR3 sequence: CASSFRLGGKDTQYF. Incomplete CDR3 DNA: TGTGCCAGCAGCTTCCGACTGGGGGGGAAAGACACCCAGTAC.

As for this clone: The gene names given are mouse names. The CDR3 extends 1 residue past the end of the read, so its final part is completed from the germline J gene. This rearrangement joins TRBV12-1 to TRBJ2-4; TRBD2 aligns across 12 bases. The V gene end was trimmed by 4 bases and the J gene end by 4 bases; junction bases not matched to a gene: 5. Germline CDR1 SGHSN, CDR2 HYEKVE. This CDR3 has 15 amino acids. The CDR3 sequence is CASSRGLGGENTLYF. The sequenced part of the CDR3 DNA is TGTGCCAGCTCCCGAGGACTGGGGGGGGAAAACACCTTGTAC.

A note on this clone: Gene names and germline refer to mouse. The read ends 1 residue early relative to the CDR3; the germline J gene fills the gap. The chain links TRBV3 to TRBJ1-3, with 7 bases matching TRBD1. Trimming cost V 6 bases and J 0 bases; bases outside gene matches: 5. The CDR3 is 15 residues long. CDR1 is SNHLY and CDR2 is FYNGKV in the germline V gene (reference sequence). CDR3 DNA, as far as it was read: TGTGCCAGCAGGCGGGGACAGAATTCTGGAAATACGCTCTAT. Translating it yields CASRRGQNSGNTLY. The whole CDR3 sequence reads CASRRGQNSGNTLYF.

As for this clone: Gene and germline names: mouse. Coverage ceases 1 residue before the CDR3 finishes, and the germline J gene fills in the end. J is TRBJ2-5 and V is TRBV17; D gene unclear. The V gene's germline CDR1 is MNHDT and CDR2 YYDKIL. V was shortened by 0 bases and J by 0 bases, with 7 bases between the two germline ends. This CDR3 spans 15 amino acids. CDR3 protein: CASSRDRGNQDTQYF. CDR3 DNA (partial): TGTGCTAGCAGTAGAGATCGGGGTAACCAAGACACCCAGTAC.

This clone was seen only a few times. The gene symbols are mouse symbols. The read comes to an end 1 residue before the CDR3 does, leaving the germline J gene to fill in the end. The genes are TRBV4 and TRBJ2-7, with D unclear. There are 12 residues in the CDR3. Germline V gene data show CDR1 as LGHDT and CDR2 as YNNKQL (reference sequence). Trimming took 3 bases from V and 5 from J, leaving 8 bases between them. The sequenced CDR3 bases are TGTGCCAGCAGCTATGAGGGCCATGAACAGTAC. Translation gives CASSYEGHEQY. The full CDR3 sequence reads CASSYEGHEQYF.

In the case of this clone: The germline and genes are mouse ones. The sequence runs out 1 residue before the end of the CDR3; the remainder is reconstructed from the germline J gene. This sample includes further DNA sequences coding for the same CDR3. V usage is TRBV13-2 and J usage is TRBJ2-7, with a tentative D call TRBD1 (6 bases). In germline, CDR1 is NNHNN, CDR2 SYGAGS (reference sequence). CDR3 length equals 11 residues. Trimming removed 5 bases from V and 4 bases from J, with 7 bases in between. CDR3: CASGGQYEQYF. The sequenced CDR3 bases are TGTGCCAGCGGCGGACAGTATGAACAGTAC.

This clone was found once. Gene names and germline refer to mouse. Read coverage stops 1 residue before the CDR3 terminus; the germline J gene supplies the remainder. The chain recombines TRBV1 with TRBJ2-5; 9 positions match TRBD2. CDR3 size: 16 residues. V lost 0 bases, J lost 2 bases, and 3 bases stayed unmatched. Per germline, CDR1 NSQYPW and CDR2 LRSPGD (reference sequence). CDR3 in amino acids: CTCSAETGGSQDTQYF. Incomplete CDR3 DNA: TGCACCTGCAGTGCAGAAACTGGGGGGTCCCAAGACACCCAGTAC.

A note on this clone: The genes are named according to mouse. The read falls 1 residue short of the CDR3 end, and the missing part is taken from the germline J gene. The V gene is TRBV3, the J gene TRBJ2-5, with D possibly TRBD2 on 5 matching bases. Germline V gene lookup returns CDR1 SNHLY and CDR2 FYNGKV (reference sequence). With 2 bases removed from V and 1 base from J, the gap between germline ends came to 7 bases. This CDR3 is built from 14 residues. CDR3 loop: CASSLSWDQDTQYF. The sequenced CDR3 bases are TGTGCCAGCAGCTTATCCTGGGACCAAGACACCCAGTAC.

In regard to this clone: Gene names and germline match the mouse. The DNA ends 1 residue before the CDR3 does, and the rest of the CDR3 is filled in from the germline J gene. This chain uses TRBV31 with TRBJ1-3, with D uncertain. Germline V gives CDR1 GKSSPN, CDR2 SITVG. The CDR3 has 14 amino acids. Trimming took off 3 bases at V and 1 base at J, with 10 bases between the two ends. The CDR3 reads CAWSPQKSGNTLYF. The sequenced part of the CDR3 DNA is TGTGCCTGGAGCCCCCAGAAATCTGGAAATACGCTCTAT.

For this clone: Gene names and germline refer to mouse. The read halts 1 residue ahead of the CDR3 end, with the missing end drawn from the germline J gene. The chain is built from TRBV19 and TRBJ1-5, with D uncertain. Per the germline V gene, CDR1 is FNHDT and CDR2 is SITEND (reference sequence). There are 12 residues in the CDR3. The V end was cut by 5 bases, the J end by 7 bases, with 10 bases between. The CDR3 is CASSPGRQAPLF. The part of the CDR3 DNA that was read is TGTGCCAGCAGCCCCGGGAGACAGGCTCCGCTT. The full variable domain, its missing parts supplied by reference TRBV19 and TRBJ1-5, is GGIITQTPKFLIGQEGQKLTLKCQQNFNHDTMYWYRQDSGKGLRLIYYSITENDLQKGDLSEGYDASREKKSSFSLTVTSAQKNEMAVFLCASSPGRQAPLFGEGTRLSVL.

About this clone: The gene names here belong to mouse. Coverage ceases 1 residue before the CDR3 finishes, and the germline J gene fills in the end. In the same sample, other DNA sequences code for this CDR3. The rearrangement links TRBV29 to TRBJ2-2; 10 bases line up with TRBD1. The CDR3 has 14 residues. Germline V gene data show CDR1 as MSHET and CDR2 as SYDVDS. J was trimmed by 4 bases and V by 5 bases; bases with no gene match: 1. The part of the CDR3 DNA that was read is TGTGCTAGCAGTCGACAGGGGGCCACCGGGCAGCTCTAC. This translates into CASSRQGATGQLY. The full CDR3 reads CASSRQGATGQLYF.

Comments on this clone: Gene names denote mouse genes. The DNA ends 1 residue before the CDR3 does, and the rest of the CDR3 is filled in from the germline J gene. V gene TRBV12-2 combines with J gene TRBJ1-6; D is perhaps TRBD1 (6 bases). TRBJ1-6 is flagged as an ORF with uncertain function. The CDR3 consists of 16 residues. Per the germline V gene, CDR1 is SGHLS and CDR2 is HYDKME. V lost 2 bases to trimming and J lost 0 bases, with 10 bases between them. The CDR3 spells CASSPRDISYNSPLYF. The CDR3 DNA, read in part, is TGTGCCAGCTCTCCACGGGACATTTCCTATAATTCGCCCCTCTAC.

In this sample, this clone turned up once. Gene names follow the mouse nomenclature. The CDR3 sequence is CAWSDSAETLYF. The covered CDR3 bases are TGTGCCTGGAGCGACAGTGCAGAAACGCTGTAT. This rearrangement joins TRBV31 to TRBJ2-3; D is ambiguous. The read terminates 1 residue before the CDR3 end, so the remaining end is supplied by the germline J gene. CDR1 is GKSSPN, CDR2 SITVG, per germline. The V end was cut by 3 bases, the J end by 0 bases, with 4 bases between. The CDR3 consists of 12 residues.